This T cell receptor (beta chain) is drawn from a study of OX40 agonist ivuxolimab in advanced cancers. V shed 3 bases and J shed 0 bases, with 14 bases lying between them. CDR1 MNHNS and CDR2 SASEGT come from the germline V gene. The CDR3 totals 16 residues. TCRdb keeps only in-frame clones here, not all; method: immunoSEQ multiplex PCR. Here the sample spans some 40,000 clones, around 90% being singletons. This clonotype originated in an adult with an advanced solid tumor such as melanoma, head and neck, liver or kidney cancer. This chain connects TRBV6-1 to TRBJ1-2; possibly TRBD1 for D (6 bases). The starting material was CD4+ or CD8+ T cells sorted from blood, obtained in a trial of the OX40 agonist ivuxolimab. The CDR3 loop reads CASSDAEQGTNYGYTF. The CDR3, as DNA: TGTGCCAGCAGTGATGCCGAACAGGGTACTAACTATGGCTACACCTTC.